Listed below are T cell receptor beta chains from one sample, sequenced in a study of cytomegalovirus exposure and HLA in healthy donors. Only in-frame clones appear in the TCRdb table, and some are missing; sequencing was by immunoSEQ multiplex PCR. Of some 90,000 clones listed, about 80% were seen once; the top ten hold 20% to 25%. The sample consisted of PBMCs. The receptors come from a woman in her 50s in good health and CMV-seropositive. The CDR3 runs from the conserved cysteine through the conserved F or W. D genes are given only for firm matches. Clone size, where shown, is once, few, many, or a class for clones that have expanded.

j_call,clone_size,v_call,d_call,cdr3_aa,cdr3_nt
TRBJ2-1,-,TRBV13,TRBD2,CASSPTPLLAGEAYEQFF,TGTGCCAGCAGCCCGACCCCATTGCTAGCGGGAGAGGCGTATGAGCAGTTCTTC
TRBJ2-3,-,TRBV14,TRBD1,CASRGGQGYSDTQYF,TGTGCCAGCAGAGGAGGACAGGGTTATTCAGATACGCAGTATTTT
TRBJ2-1,-,TRBV21-1,-,CASSIDGDRGEDEQFF,TGTGCCAGCAGCATTGACGGGGACAGGGGGGAAGATGAGCAGTTCTTC
TRBJ1-4,-,TRBV6-6,TRBD1,CASSRPGQGGEKLFF,TGTGCCAGCAGTCGACCGGGACAGGGAGGGGAAAAACTGTTTTTT
TRBJ2-5,-,TRBV2,TRBD2,CASSRDYIQETQYF,TGTGCCAGCAGCCGGGACTATATTCAAGAGACCCAGTACTTC
TRBJ2-3,-,TRBV4-1,-,CASSQDPPGVTDTQYF,TGCGCCAGCAGCCAAGACCCGCCGGGGGTCACAGATACGCAGTATTTT
TRBJ1-4,-,TRBV18,-,CASSPPSGNEKLFF,TGTGCCAGCTCACCACCCTCCGGGAATGAAAAACTGTTTTTT
TRBJ1-2,-,TRBV10-3,TRBD1,CAISPGGASYGYTF,TGTGCCATCAGTCCAGGGGGCGCCTCCTATGGCTACACCTTC
TRBJ1-2,-,TRBV4-1,TRBD1,CASSRVRDSLYGYTF,TGCGCCAGCAGCCGCGTGAGGGACAGCCTCTATGGCTACACCTTC
TRBJ1-5,-,TRBV15,TRBD1,CATSRDRQGWQPQHF,TGTGCCACCAGCAGAGATCGACAGGGGTGGCAGCCCCAGCATTTT
TRBJ1-4,-,TRBV30,TRBD1,CAWSPDRGREKLFF,TGTGCCTGGAGCCCGGACAGGGGGCGTGAAAAACTGTTTTTT
TRBJ2-7,-,TRBV11-2,TRBD2,CASSSRAGGHEQYF,TGTGCCAGCAGCTCCAGGGCGGGGGGCCACGAGCAGTACTTC
TRBJ2-2,-,TRBV19,-,CASSINGPSGELFF,TGTGCCAGTAGTATTAACGGTCCGTCCGGGGAGCTGTTTTTT
TRBJ2-2,-,TRBV6-5,TRBD1,CASSPTGMNTGELFF,TGTGCCAGCAGCCCGACAGGGATGAACACCGGGGAGCTGTTTTTT
TRBJ2-3,-,TRBV9,TRBD2,CASTLGPGGARRTDTQYF,TGTGCCAGCACCTTAGGCCCCGGGGGGGCCCGCAGGACAGATACGCAGTATTTT
TRBJ2-1,-,TRBV7-8,TRBD2,CASSNRLAGGYNEQFF,TGTGCCAGCAGCAACCGACTAGCGGGAGGTTACAATGAGCAGTTCTTC
TRBJ1-2,few,TRBV6-1,TRBD1,CASSGQGARNYGYTF,TGTGCCAGCAGTGGACAGGGGGCGCGCAACTATGGCTACACCTTC
TRBJ1-1,-,TRBV5-1,-,CASSFSEGTEAFF,TGCGCCAGCAGCTTCTCGGAGGGCACTGAAGCTTTCTTT
TRBJ1-4,-,TRBV6-5,-,CASRTGRRNEKLFF,TGTGCCAGCAGAACAGGACGGAGAAATGAAAAACTGTTTTTT
TRBJ2-1,-,TRBV5-1,-,CASSVARYNEQFF,TGCGCCAGCAGCGTCGCGAGGTACAATGAGCAGTTCTTC
TRBJ2-7,few,TRBV28,-,CACVGQNSYEQYF,TGTGCCTGTGTGGGGCAGAACTCCTACGAGCAGTACTTC
TRBJ1-4,-,TRBV7-9,TRBD1,CASSLGTGYQKLFF,TGTGCCAGCAGCTTAGGGACAGGGTACCAAAAACTGTTTTTT
TRBJ2-2,-,TRBV19,-,CASSIDLGLGELFF,TGTGCCAGTAGTATAGATCTAGGACTCGGGGAGCTGTTTTTT
TRBJ1-5,-,TRBV30,-,CAWSGGGQPQHF,TGTGCCTGGAGTGGGGGGGGCCAGCCCCAGCATTTT
TRBJ2-1,-,TRBV18,-,CASSPGQIEQFF,TGTGCCAGCTCACCAGGACAGATTGAGCAGTTCTTC
TRBJ1-2,-,TRBV9,-,CASSSQAFSNGYTF,TGTGCCAGCAGCTCCCAGGCGTTTTCCAATGGCTACACCTTC
TRBJ2-1,few,TRBV7-2,-,CASSLAQIDEQFF,TGTGCCAGCAGCTTAGCCCAGATCGATGAGCAGTTCTTC
TRBJ1-1,-,TRBV7-9,TRBD1,CSSSIQGAEAFF,TGTTCCAGCAGCATACAGGGGGCAGAAGCTTTCTTT
TRBJ2-7,-,TRBV6-4,-,CASRTPWGGPELYEQYF,TGTGCCAGCAGGACCCCTTGGGGGGGCCCCGAACTCTACGAGCAGTACTTC
TRBJ1-6,-,TRBV27,-,CASSFGQGYSPLHF,TGTGCCAGCAGTTTCGGGCAGGGGTATTCACCCCTCCACTTT